Listed here is a single T cell receptor (beta chain). The sample belongs to a study of blood T cell repertoires in COVID-19. The junction had 13 bases not matched to a gene; V was cut back by 6 bases and J by 9 bases. CDR1 and CDR2 (germline): LGHDT, YNNKEL (reference sequence). CDR3 length equals 16 residues. In the original analysis: Counts of nucleated cells, estimated from reference gene primer amplification, were obtained. Generated by immunoSEQ multiplex PCR, the TCRdb table keeps only in-frame clones and is missing some. D and trimming come from the DNA, and the V and J calls and clone size come from that table. Of some 230,000 clones listed, 80% to 90% are singletons. In assigning cohorts, the study relied on participant-reported clinical history.

The gene calls are TRBV3-1 (or the pseudogene TRBV3-2) and TRBJ2-3; 12 positions agree with TRBD2. Sequencing was done on a sample of PBMCs or T cells enriched from blood (not recorded which). This receptor was identified in a woman in her late teens or twenties in a cohort exposed to, infected with or recovered from COVID-19 (not recorded which). CDR3 residues: CASRERLAGEPRTQYF. CDR3 nucleotide sequence: TGTGCCAGCAGGGAAAGACTAGCGGGGGAACCCAGAACGCAGTATTTT.